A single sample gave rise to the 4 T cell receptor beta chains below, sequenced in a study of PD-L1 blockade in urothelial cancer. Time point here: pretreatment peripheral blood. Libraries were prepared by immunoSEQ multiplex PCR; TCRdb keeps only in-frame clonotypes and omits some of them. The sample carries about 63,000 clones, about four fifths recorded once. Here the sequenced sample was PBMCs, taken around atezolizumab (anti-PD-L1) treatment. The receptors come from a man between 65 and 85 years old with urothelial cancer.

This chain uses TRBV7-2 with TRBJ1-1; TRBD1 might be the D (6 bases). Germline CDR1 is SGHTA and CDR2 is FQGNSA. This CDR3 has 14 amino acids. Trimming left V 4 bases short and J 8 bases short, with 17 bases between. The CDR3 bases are TGTGCCAGCAGCTCACAGACAGGAGCGGCAGAAGCTTTCTTT. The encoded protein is CASSSQTGAAEAFF.

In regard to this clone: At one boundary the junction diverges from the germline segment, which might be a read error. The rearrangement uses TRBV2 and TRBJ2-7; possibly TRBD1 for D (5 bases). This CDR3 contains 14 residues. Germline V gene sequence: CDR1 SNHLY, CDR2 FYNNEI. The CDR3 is CASSEGAGLYEQYF. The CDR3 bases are TGTGCCAGCAGCGAAGGGGCAGGCCTCTACGAGCAGTACTTC.

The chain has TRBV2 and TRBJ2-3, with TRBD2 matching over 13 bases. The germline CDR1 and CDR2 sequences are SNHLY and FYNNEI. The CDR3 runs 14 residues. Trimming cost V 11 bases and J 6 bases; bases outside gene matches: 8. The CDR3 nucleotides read TGTGCCGGGACACTAGCGGGGGGGCTGGATACGCAGTATTTT. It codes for CAGTLAGGLDTQYF.

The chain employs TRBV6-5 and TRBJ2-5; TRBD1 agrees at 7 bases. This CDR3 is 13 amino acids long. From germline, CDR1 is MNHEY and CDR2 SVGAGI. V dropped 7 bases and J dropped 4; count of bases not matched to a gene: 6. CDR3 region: CASTSTGAETQYF. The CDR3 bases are TGTGCCAGCACCTCCACAGGGGCAGAGACCCAGTACTTC.